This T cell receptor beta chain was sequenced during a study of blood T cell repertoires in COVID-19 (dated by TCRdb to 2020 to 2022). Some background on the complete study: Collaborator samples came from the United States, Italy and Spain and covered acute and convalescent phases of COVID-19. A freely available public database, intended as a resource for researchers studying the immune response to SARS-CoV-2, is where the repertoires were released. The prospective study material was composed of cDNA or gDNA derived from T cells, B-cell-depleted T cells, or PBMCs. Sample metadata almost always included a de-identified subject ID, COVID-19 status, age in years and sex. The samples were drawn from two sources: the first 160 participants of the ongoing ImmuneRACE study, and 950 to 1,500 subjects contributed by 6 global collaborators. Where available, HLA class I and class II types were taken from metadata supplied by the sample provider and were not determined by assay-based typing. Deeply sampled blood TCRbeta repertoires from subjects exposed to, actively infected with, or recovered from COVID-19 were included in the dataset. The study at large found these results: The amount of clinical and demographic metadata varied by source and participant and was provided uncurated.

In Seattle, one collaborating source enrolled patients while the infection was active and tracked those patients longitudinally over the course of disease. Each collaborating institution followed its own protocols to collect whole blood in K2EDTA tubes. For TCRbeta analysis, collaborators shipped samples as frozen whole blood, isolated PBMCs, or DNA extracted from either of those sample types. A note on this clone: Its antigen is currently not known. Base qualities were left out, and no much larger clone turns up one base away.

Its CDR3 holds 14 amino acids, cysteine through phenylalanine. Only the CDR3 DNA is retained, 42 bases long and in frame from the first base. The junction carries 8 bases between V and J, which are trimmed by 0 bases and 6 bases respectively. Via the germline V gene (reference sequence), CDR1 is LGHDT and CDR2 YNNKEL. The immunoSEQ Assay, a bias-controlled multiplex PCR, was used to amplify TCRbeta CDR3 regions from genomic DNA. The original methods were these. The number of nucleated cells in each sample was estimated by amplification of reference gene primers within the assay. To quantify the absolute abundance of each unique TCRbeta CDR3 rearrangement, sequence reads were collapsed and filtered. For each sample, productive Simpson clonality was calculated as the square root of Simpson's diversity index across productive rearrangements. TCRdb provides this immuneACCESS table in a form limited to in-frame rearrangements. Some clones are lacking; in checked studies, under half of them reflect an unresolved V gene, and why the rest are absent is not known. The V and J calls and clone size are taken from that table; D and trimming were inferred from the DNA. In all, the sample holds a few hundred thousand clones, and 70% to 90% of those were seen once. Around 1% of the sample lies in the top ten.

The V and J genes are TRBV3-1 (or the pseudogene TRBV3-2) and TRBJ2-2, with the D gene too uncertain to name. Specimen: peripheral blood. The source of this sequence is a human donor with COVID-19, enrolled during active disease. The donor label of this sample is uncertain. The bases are TGTGCCAGCAGCCAAGATGCTAGACCCGGGGAGCTGTTTTTT. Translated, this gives CASSQDARPGELFF.